The rows below give T cell receptor beta chains drawn from one sample of a study of T-cell memory formation after mild COVID-19. TCRdb redid the calling of the 5' RACE reads with MiXCR, one entry per CDR3 protein. The data show 170,000 or so distinct CDR3 sequences, with 25% to 40% seen just once and around 11% held by the top ten. The sample consisted of PBMCs or a T cell subset sorted from them (not recorded which). Receptors were obtained from an adult woman who had mild COVID-19 (a few samples of this study predate the infection). Cell type and time point are not known. Both conserved end residues are part of each CDR3.

V,CDR3
TRBV5-1,CASSLATGPPLHF
TRBV7-2,CASSRDSKAKNIQYF
TRBV7-9,CASSAPGQGDGETQYF
TRBV19,CASSIGASGLTDTQYF
TRBV5-1,CASSLVSGGGNEQFF
TRBV7-9,CASSLQGLGKTQYF
TRBV5-1,CASSLGFGKNIQYF
TRBV6-2/TRBV6-3,CASSYGLTLAKNIQYF
TRBV15,CATSRGQGPMSETQYF
TRBV20-1,CSARDHVAAGGYTF
TRBV11-3,CASSPHGTETQYF
TRBV20-1,CSARDLAGRLAYEQYF
TRBV7-9,CASSLLSPGQGFYEQYF
TRBV28,CASSLYEGLETQYF
TRBV29-1,CSAGGGAGQETQYF
TRBV11-2,CASSPPGGGTDTQYF
TRBV10-3,CAISDRVDEKLFF